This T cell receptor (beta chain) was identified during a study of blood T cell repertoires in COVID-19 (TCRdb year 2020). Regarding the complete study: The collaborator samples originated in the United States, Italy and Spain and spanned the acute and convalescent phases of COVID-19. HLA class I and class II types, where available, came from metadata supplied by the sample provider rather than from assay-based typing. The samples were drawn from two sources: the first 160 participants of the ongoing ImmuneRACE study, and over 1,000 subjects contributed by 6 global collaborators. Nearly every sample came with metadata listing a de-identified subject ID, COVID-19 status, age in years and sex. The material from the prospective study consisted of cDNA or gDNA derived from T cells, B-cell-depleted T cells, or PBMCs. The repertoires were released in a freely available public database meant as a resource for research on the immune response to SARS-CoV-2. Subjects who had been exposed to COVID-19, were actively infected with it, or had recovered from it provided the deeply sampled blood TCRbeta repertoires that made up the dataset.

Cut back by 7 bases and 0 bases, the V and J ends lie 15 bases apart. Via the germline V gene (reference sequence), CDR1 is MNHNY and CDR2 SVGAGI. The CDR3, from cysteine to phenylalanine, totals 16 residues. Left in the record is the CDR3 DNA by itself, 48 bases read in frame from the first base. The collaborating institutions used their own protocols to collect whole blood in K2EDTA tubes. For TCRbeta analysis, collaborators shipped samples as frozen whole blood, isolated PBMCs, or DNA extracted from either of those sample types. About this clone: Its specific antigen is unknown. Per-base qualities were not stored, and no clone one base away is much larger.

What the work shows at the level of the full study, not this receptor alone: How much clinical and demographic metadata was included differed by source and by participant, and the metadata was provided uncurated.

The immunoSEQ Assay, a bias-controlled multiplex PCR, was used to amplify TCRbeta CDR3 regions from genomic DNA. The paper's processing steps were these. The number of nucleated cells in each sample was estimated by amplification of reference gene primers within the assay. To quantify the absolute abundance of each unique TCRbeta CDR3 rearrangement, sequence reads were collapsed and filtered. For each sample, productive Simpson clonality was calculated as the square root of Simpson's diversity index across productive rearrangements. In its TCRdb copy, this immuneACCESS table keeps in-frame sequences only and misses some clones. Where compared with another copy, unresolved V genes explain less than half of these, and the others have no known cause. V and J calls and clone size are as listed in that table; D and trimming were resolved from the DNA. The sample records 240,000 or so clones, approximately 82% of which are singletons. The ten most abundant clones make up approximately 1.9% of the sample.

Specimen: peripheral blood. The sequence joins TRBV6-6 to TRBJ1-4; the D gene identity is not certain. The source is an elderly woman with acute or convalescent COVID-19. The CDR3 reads CASKPAGVTTNEKLFF. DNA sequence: TGTGCCAGCAAACCAGCCGGGGTTACAACTAATGAAAAACTGTTTTTT.